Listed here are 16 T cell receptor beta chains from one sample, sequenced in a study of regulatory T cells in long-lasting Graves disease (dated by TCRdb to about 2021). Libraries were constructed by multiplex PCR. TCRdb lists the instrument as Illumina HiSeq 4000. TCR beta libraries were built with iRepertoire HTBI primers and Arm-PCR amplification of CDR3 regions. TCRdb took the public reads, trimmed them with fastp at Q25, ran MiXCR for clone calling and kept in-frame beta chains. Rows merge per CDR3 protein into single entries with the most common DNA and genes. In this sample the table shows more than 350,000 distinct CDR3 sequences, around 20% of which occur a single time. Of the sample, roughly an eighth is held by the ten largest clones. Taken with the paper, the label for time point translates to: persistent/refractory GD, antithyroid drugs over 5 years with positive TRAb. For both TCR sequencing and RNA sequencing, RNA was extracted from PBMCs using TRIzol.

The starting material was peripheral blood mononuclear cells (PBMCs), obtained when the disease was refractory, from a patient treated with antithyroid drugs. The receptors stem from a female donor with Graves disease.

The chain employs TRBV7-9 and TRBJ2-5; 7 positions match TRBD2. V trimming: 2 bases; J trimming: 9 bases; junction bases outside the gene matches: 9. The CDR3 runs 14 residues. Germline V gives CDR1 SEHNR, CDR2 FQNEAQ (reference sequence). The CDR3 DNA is TGTGCCAGCAGCTTATTAGCGGGTACGGAGGCCCAGTACTTC. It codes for CASSLLAGTEAQYF.

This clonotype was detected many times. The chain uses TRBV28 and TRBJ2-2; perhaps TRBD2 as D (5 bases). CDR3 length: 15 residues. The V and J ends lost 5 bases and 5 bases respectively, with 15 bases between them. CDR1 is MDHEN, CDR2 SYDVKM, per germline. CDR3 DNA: TGTGCCAGCAGTAGGGAAATCGGGATGACCGGGGAGCTGTTTTTT. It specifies CASSREIGMTGELFF. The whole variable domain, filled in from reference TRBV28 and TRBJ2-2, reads DVKVTQSSRYLVKRTGEKVFLECVQDMDHENMFWYRQDPGLGLRLIYFSYDVKMKEKGDIPEGYSVSREKKERFSLILESASTNQTSMYLCASSREIGMTGELFFGEGSRLTVL.

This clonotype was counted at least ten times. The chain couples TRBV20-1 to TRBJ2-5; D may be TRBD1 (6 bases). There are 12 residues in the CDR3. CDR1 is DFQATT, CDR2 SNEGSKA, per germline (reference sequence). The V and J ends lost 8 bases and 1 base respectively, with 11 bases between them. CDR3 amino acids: CSSRDIQETQYF. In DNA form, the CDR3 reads TGCAGTTCACGGGACATCCAAGAGACCCAGTACTTC.

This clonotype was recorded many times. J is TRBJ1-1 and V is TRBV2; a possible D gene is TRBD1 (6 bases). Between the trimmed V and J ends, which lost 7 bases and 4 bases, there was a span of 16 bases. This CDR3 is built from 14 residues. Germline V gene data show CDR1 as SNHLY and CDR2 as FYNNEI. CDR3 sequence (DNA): TGTGCCAGCAAATTACAGGGCGGAAGCACTGAAGCTTTCTTT. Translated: CASKLQGGSTEAFF.

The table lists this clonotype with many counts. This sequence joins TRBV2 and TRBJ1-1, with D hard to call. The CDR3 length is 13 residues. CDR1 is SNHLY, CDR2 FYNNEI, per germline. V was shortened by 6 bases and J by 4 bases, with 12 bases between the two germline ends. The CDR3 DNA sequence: TGTGCCAGCAGGCCCCCCGGTGCCACTGAAGCTTTCTTT. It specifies CASRPPGATEAFF.

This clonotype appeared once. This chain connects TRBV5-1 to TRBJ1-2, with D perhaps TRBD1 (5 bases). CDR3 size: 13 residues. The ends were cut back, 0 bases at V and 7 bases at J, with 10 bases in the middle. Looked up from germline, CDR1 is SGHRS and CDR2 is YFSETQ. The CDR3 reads CASSLEGVAGYTF. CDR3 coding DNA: TGCGCCAGCAGCTTGGAAGGGGTGGCTGGCTACACCTTC.

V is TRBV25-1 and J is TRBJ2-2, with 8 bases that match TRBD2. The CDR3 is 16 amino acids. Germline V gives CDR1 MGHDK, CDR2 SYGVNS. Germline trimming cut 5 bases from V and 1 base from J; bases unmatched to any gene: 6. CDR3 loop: CASSPPGGRNTGELFF. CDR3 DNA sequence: TGTGCCAGCAGTCCCCCGGGGGGGAGGAACACCGGGGAGCTGTTTTTT.

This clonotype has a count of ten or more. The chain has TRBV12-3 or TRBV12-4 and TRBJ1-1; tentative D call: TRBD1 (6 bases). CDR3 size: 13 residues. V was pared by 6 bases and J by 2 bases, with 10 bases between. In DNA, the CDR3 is TGTGCCAGCAGCCGGACAGCTAACACTGAAGCTTTCTTT. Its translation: CASSRTANTEAFF.

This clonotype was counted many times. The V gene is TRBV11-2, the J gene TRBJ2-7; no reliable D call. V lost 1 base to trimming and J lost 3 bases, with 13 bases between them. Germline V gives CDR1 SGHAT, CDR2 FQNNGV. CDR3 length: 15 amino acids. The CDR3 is CASSLGRVGNYEQYF. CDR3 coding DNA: TGTGCCAGCAGCTTAGGTAGGGTAGGAAACTACGAGCAGTACTTC.

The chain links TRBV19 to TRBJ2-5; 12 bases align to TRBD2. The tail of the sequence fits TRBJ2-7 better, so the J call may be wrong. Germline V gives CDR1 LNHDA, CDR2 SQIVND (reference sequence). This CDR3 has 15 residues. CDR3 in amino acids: CAIISSGRARYEQYF. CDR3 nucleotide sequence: TGTGCCATTATTTCTAGCGGGAGGGCCAGGTACGAGCAGTACTTC.

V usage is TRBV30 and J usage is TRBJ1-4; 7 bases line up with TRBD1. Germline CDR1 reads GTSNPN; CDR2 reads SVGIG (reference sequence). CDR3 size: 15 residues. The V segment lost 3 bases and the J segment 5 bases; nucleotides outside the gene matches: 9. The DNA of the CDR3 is TGTGCCTGGAGATTCCAGGGGGTAGGGAATGAAAAACTGTTTTTT. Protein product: CAWRFQGVGNEKLFF.

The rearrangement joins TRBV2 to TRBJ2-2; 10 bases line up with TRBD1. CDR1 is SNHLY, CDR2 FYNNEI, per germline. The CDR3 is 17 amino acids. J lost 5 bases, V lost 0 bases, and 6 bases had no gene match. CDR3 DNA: TGTGCCAGCAGTGAAGCTGACAGGGGGCTATTTACCGGGGAGCTGTTTTTT. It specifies CASSEADRGLFTGELFF.

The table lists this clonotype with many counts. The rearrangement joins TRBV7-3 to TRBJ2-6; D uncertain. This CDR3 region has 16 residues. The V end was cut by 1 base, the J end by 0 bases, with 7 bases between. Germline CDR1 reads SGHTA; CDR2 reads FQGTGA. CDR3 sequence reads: CASSLMTISGANVLTF. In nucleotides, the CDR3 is TGTGCCAGCAGCTTAATGACGATCTCTGGGGCCAACGTCCTGACTTTC.

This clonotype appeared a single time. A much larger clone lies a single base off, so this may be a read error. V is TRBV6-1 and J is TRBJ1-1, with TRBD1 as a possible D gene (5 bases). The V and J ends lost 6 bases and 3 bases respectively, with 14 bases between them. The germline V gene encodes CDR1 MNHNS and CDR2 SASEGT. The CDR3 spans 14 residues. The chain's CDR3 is CASRDNSKDTEAFF. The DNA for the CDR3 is TGTGCCAGCAGGGACAATTCAAAGGACACTGAAGCTTTCTTT.

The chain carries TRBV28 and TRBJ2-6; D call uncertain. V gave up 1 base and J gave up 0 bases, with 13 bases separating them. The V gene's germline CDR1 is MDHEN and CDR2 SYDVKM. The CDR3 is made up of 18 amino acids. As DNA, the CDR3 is TGTGCCAGCAGTTTATTTCCTTCGTCAGACTCTGGGGCCAACGTCCTGACTTTC. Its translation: CASSLFPSSDSGANVLTF.

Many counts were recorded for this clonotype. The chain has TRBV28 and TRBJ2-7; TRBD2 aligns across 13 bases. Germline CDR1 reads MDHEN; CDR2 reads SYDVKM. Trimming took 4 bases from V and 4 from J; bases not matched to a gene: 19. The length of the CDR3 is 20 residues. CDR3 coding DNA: TGTGCCAGCAGTTCCCGCTCCGCTGGACTAGCGGGAGCTAAGGGATACGAGCAGTACTTC. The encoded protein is CASSSRSAGLAGAKGYEQYF.